Listed here is a single TCR beta chain. The target antigen is unknown. PCR amplification relied on 60 Vbeta primers (plus 13 Jbeta primers). As handled by the study authors: Later, an analysis found 65 million to 85 million unique TCR beta chains, and 9.5 million to 12 million of these were shared. TCRdb keeps only in-frame clones here, not all; method: immunoSEQ multiplex PCR. Clonal size and the V and J genes are those of that table, whereas D and trimming came from the DNA. Here the sample spans around 98,000 clones, 80% to 85% being singletons. The germline gives CDR1 SGHRS, CDR2 YFSETQ. V was pared by 3 bases and J by 8 bases, with 18 bases between. The CDR3 loop spans 16 amino acids. This sample was taken from a study of cytomegalovirus exposure and HLA in healthy donors. Findings and caveats of the study: Excluded: some indistinguishable V segments such as TRBV6-2 and TRBV6-3.

This sequence joins TRBV5-1 and TRBJ2-6; no clear D gene. The receptor was isolated from a man aged 40-49 years in good health and CMV-seronegative. Sequencing input: PBMCs. The CDR3 DNA is TGCGCCAGCAGCTGGGCCCTTGGTAGGTCCACCAACGTCCTGACTTTC. Amino acid sequence: CASSWALGRSTNVLTF. The variable domain in full, completed from reference TRBV5-1 and TRBJ2-6, reads KAGVTQTPRYLIKTRGQQVTLSCSPISGHRSVSWYQQTPGQGLQFLFEYFSETQRNKGNFPGRFSGRQFSNSRSEMNVSTLELGDSALYLCASSWALGRSTNVLTFGAGSRLTVL.